This TCR beta chain was sequenced in a study of cytomegalovirus exposure and HLA in healthy donors. Study-wide results and limits: Presence/absence analyses supposed approximately even sequencing depth among donors. HLA alleles showed associations with some 17,000 TCR beta sequences in a later analysis, at a 0.05 false discovery rate. Accurate prediction of most subjects' HLA-A and HLA-B alleles from TCR beta sequences was reported.

On this clone: Its antigen remains unidentified.

The PCR ran on 60 Vbeta and 13 Jbeta primers. The repertoire was sequenced with immunoSEQ multiplex PCR; TCRdb's copy has only in-frame clones and lacks some. The sample holds some 160,000 clones, around 80% seen once. These donors, healthy bone marrow donors, were studied. The CDR3 runs to 17 residues. Germline V gene sequence: CDR1 SNHLY, CDR2 FYNNEI. V was pared by 6 bases and J by 4 bases, with 12 bases of the junction left unmatched. This TCR came from a man aged 18 to 29 in good health and CMV-seronegative. The rearrangement links TRBV2 to TRBJ2-5, with 12 positions matching TRBD2. The sample was PBMCs. The CDR3 region has the DNA TGTGCCAGCAGAAAGTCTAGCGGGGGGGCCTCTAGAGAGACCCAGTACTTC. Residues: CASRKSSGGASRETQYF.